This T cell receptor (beta chain) was identified in a study of blood T cell repertoires in COVID-19. Study as a whole: Sites in the United States, Italy and Spain provided acute and convalescent COVID-19 samples. T cells, B-cell-depleted T cells, or PBMCs supplied cDNA or gDNA.

As originally analysed: Scientists estimated how many nucleated cells there were by amplifying reference gene primers. Profiling relied on immunoSEQ multiplex PCR, and the TCRdb table lists in-frame clones only, not all of them. V, J and clone size are taken as reported in that table, and D and trimming were inferred from the DNA itself. The sample has 180,000 or so clones, 80% seen once. V dropped 2 bases and J dropped 8 bases, with 10 bases sitting between them. CDR3 length: 13 residues. The source material was PBMCs or T cells enriched from blood (not recorded which). The receptor's source is a man aged 55-75 years who had been exposed to COVID-19. The chain carries TRBV12-3 or TRBV12-4 and TRBJ1-5; tentatively, D is TRBD1 (5 bases). CDR3 residues: CASSLLQGEPQHF. The CDR3 DNA reads TGTGCCAGCAGTTTACTCCAGGGTGAGCCCCAGCATTTT.